The 27 T cell receptor beta chains below all came from one sample that was sequenced in a study of shared clonotypes between healthy human individuals. Here immunoSEQ multiplex PCR was the method, and the copy in TCRdb shows in-frame clones only, minus some. The table includes roughly 500,000 clones, over 60% detected once. Source material: PBMCs. Receptors were obtained from a woman aged 40 to 49 in good health. Some clones in this sample may be carry-over from other donors' samples.

The sample holds a few counts of this clone. The chain carries TRBV10-2 and TRBJ2-7; possibly TRBD2 for D (6 bases). Per the germline V gene, CDR1 is WSHSY and CDR2 is SAAADI. Between the trimmed V and J ends, which lost 3 bases and 4 bases, there was a span of 10 bases. The CDR3 covers 13 residues. In DNA form, the CDR3 reads TGCGCCAGCAGTGAACGGACTACTTACGAGCAGTACTTC. Its protein is CASSERTTYEQYF.

The rearrangement uses TRBV5-5 and TRBJ1-1; TRBD1 aligns across 7 bases. This CDR3 comprises 15 residues. V dropped 0 bases and J dropped 4; count of bases not matched to a gene: 6. Germline V CDR1 and CDR2: SGHKS, YYEKEE (reference sequence). The CDR3 protein is CASSLVAAGGTEAFF. The DNA for the CDR3 is TGTGCCAGCAGCTTGGTTGCGGCAGGGGGCACTGAAGCTTTCTTT.

The chain carries TRBV6-1 and TRBJ1-1; D call uncertain. There are 15 residues in the CDR3. V was shortened by 2 bases and J by 5 bases, with 15 bases between the two germline ends. Per the germline V gene, CDR1 is MNHNS and CDR2 is SASEGT. The CDR3 DNA is TGTGCCAGCAGTGAACGGTATGGGCCTGAAACTGAAGCTTTCTTT. It is translated as CASSERYGPETEAFF.

The rearrangement links TRBV14 to TRBJ2-3, with D unresolved. Trimming took 7 bases from V and 8 from J, leaving 19 bases between them. Germline loops: CDR1 SGHDN, CDR2 FVKESK. The CDR3 loop spans 14 amino acids. The CDR3 DNA is TGTGCCAGCACGACCTTTAGCTCCAAGAGTACGCAGTATTTT. This encodes CASTTFSSKSTQYF.

The rearrangement links TRBV27 to TRBJ2-2; D gene ambiguous. V gave up 6 bases and J gave up 5 bases, with 19 bases separating them. This CDR3 is built from 16 residues. The V gene's germline CDR1 is MNHEY and CDR2 SMNVEV (reference sequence). In nucleotides, the CDR3 is TGTGCCAGCAGCACACCTCTGGCCTCAGCGACCGGGGAGCTGTTTTTT. Encoded protein: CASSTPLASATGELFF.

DNA of the CDR3: TGTGCCAGCAGTTCCGGGACAGTATGGAACGAGCAGTACTTC. Encoded protein: CASSSGTVWNEQYF. The rearrangement links TRBV28 to TRBJ2-7, with 7 bases matching TRBD1. V shed 4 bases and J 5 bases; nucleotides not matched to a gene: 8. This CDR3 contains 14 residues. CDR1 and CDR2 from the germline V gene are MDHEN and SYDVKM.

The chain uses TRBV14 and TRBJ2-7, with unresolved D. Germline-derived CDR1 and CDR2 are SGHDN and FVKESK. The CDR3 spans 13 residues. Trimming removed 1 base from V and 3 bases from J, with 7 bases in between. CDR3 bases: TGTGCCAGCAGCCAAGCGAAGGGCTACGAGCAGTACTTC. Amino acids: CASSQAKGYEQYF.

The V gene is TRBV10-3, the J gene TRBJ1-6; D call uncertain. Looked up from germline, CDR1 is ENHRY and CDR2 is SYGVKD. V lost 0 bases, J lost 8 bases, and 8 bases lay in between. CDR3 length equals 14 residues. Here the CDR3 DNA reads TGTGCCATCAGTGAGTCGAAAGTTGATTCACCCCTCCACTTT. Its protein product is CAISESKVDSPLHF.

The chain has TRBV5-7 and TRBJ1-1, with a tentative D call TRBD1 (6 bases). TRBV5-7 is an open reading frame whose function is uncertain. The CDR3 contains 14 residues. V shed 3 bases and J shed 1 base, with 10 bases lying between them. The CDR3 sequence is CASSYPDRNTEAFF. The DNA for the CDR3 is TGTGCCAGCAGCTACCCGGACAGGAACACTGAAGCTTTCTTT.

V gene TRBV29-1 combines with J gene TRBJ1-2, with TRBD1 matching 7 bases. The CDR3 consists of 12 residues. In germline, CDR1 is SQVTM, CDR2 ANQGSEA. Trimming at V came to 6 bases and at J to 2 bases, leaving 3 bases not matched to a gene. This CDR3 reads CSVEQGNYGYTF. CDR3 bases: TGCAGCGTGGAACAGGGGAACTATGGCTACACCTTC.

This chain uses TRBV6-5 with TRBJ2-2; D is undetermined. The CDR3 runs to 14 residues. Germline loops: CDR1 MNHEY, CDR2 SVGAGI. Trimming took 2 bases from V and 1 from J, leaving 5 bases between them. The CDR3 is CASSYTRNTGELFF. The CDR3 DNA reads as TGTGCCAGCAGTTACACGCGGAACACCGGGGAGCTGTTTTTT.

This chain uses TRBV2 with TRBJ2-3, with D unresolved. Germline V CDR1 and CDR2: SNHLY, FYNNEI. The CDR3 is 14 amino acids. Deletions cut 5 bases from V and 6 bases from J, with 15 bases between. The CDR3 loop reads CASSPVSPFDTQYF. In DNA, the CDR3 is TGTGCCAGCAGTCCAGTTTCCCCTTTTGATACGCAGTATTTT.

Worth noting for this clone: This may come from a read error, since a much larger clone is one base off. The rearrangement links TRBV7-9 to TRBJ1-1, with 8 bases that match TRBD1. Germline V lookup: CDR1 SEHNR, CDR2 FQNEAQ (reference sequence). V lost 1 base and J lost 1; bases outside the gene matches: 2. This CDR3 spans 15 amino acids. The CDR3 DNA sequence: TGTGCCAGCAGCTTAGGGGACAGGACGAACACTGAAGCTTTCTTT. Translated, it gives CASSLGDRTNTEAFF.

The chain has TRBV5-1 and TRBJ1-4; 7 nucleotides align to TRBD1. This CDR3 comprises 14 residues. CDR1 and CDR2 from the germline V gene are SGHRS and YFSETQ. J gave up 8 bases and V 3 bases, and 7 bases lay outside the gene matches. As DNA, the CDR3 is TGCGCCAGCAGCTCAGGACAGGTTGACGAAAAACTGTTTTTT. Translating gives CASSSGQVDEKLFF.

This chain joins TRBV5-4 and TRBJ2-6, with D possibly being TRBD2 (5 bases). V was pared by 4 bases and J by 4 bases, with 12 bases between. The germline V gene has CDR1 SGHNT and CDR2 YYREEE (reference sequence). This CDR3 region has 15 residues. CDR3 protein: CASSPAGSGANVLTF. The CDR3 region has the DNA TGTGCCAGCAGCCCCGCGGGTTCCGGGGCCAACGTCCTGACTTTC.

The J gene is TRBJ1-4, the V gene TRBV13, with no clear D. Germline CDR1 is PRHDT and CDR2 is FYEKMQ (reference sequence). Trimming took off 2 bases at V and 0 bases at J, with 7 bases between the two ends. CDR3 length: 15 residues. CDR3 in DNA: TGTGCCAGCAGCTTATTTGTGGCAACTAATGAAAAACTGTTTTTT. Its protein product is CASSLFVATNEKLFF.

CDR3 in DNA: TGTGCCAGCAGCAAAGGTAGGACAGGGTTATACGAGCAGTACTTC. Translating it yields CASSKGRTGLYEQYF. This chain links TRBV21-1 with TRBJ2-7; the table gives TRBD1 as D, unverified against the DNA. TRBV21-1 represents a pseudogene. The CDR3 has 15 amino acids.

Notes on this clone: It may be a read error: a sequence one base away is much more abundant. This chain connects TRBV29-1 to TRBJ1-1; a possible D gene is TRBD1 (5 bases). Germline values: CDR1 SQVTM, CDR2 ANQGSEA. This CDR3 contains 15 residues. DNA for the CDR3: TGCAGCGCTGCGAGGGGATGGGGTATGAACACTGAAGCTTCCTTT. It specifies CSAARGWGMNTEASF.

In this sample, this clone turned up many times. Mismatch with germline at one junction end may stem from a read error. V and J are TRBV7-7 and TRBJ2-3; D not resolved. The CDR3 spans 17 residues. Germline CDR1 SSHAT, CDR2 FNYEAQ (reference sequence). DNA for the CDR3: TGTGCTAGCAGCCCCCGATGGGTAGCCAAGGCCGCAGATACGCAGTATTTT. Translation gives CASSPRWVAKAADTQYF.

This rearrangement joins TRBV5-4 to TRBJ2-5; D might be TRBD2 (6 bases). Germline V gene data show CDR1 as SGHNT and CDR2 as YYREEE (reference sequence). Trimming took off 0 bases at V and 2 bases at J, with 14 bases between the two ends. The CDR3 has 16 residues. CDR3 in DNA: TGTGCCAGCAGCTTGGCTCTACGGACTACGCAAGAGACCCAGTACTTC. Translated: CASSLALRTTQETQYF.

CDR3 loop: CASSQGDSNEKLFF. The CDR3 DNA follows: TGCGCCAGCAGCCAAGGAGATTCTAATGAAAAACTGTTTTTT. The chain combines TRBV4-3 with TRBJ1-4; no firm D call. The CDR3 is 14 amino acids. Germline V gene sequence: CDR1 LGHNA, CDR2 YSLEER. V shed 1 base and J shed 3 bases, with 6 bases lying between them.

This chain connects TRBV2 to TRBJ1-5; D unclear. V was trimmed by 0 bases and J by 9 bases, leaving 18 bases between them. The V gene's germline CDR1 is SNHLY and CDR2 FYNNEI. There are 16 residues in the CDR3. CDR3 loop: CASSEARVGAVWPQHF. The CDR3 nucleotides are TGTGCCAGCAGTGAAGCGCGAGTGGGCGCCGTCTGGCCCCAGCATTTT.

This chain links TRBV5-6 with TRBJ2-3; D remains ambiguous. The CDR3 has 13 residues. Trimming pared 0 bases from V and 8 bases from J, leaving 10 bases between. CDR1 and CDR2 from the germline V gene are SGHDT and YYEEEE. DNA of the CDR3: TGTGCCAGCAGCTTGGGGGTTAAGGGTACGCAGTATTTT. The encoded protein is CASSLGVKGTQYF.

In this sample, this clone turned up once. The chain has TRBV11-1 and TRBJ2-5, with TRBD1 as a possible D gene (5 bases). Trimming removed 3 bases from V and 2 bases from J, with 16 bases in between. The CDR3 has 16 amino acids. Germline CDR1 and CDR2: SGHAT and FQDESV (reference sequence). For the CDR3, the DNA is TGTGCCAGCAGCTTCGGCAGGGCCGCGCCACAAGAGACCCAGTACTTC. Translating it yields CASSFGRAAPQETQYF.

As regards this clone: At one end, the junction sequence differs from germline, possibly due to a read error. The V and J genes are TRBV29-1 and TRBJ1-5; 9 bases are a match to TRBD1. Germline V gives CDR1 SQVTM, CDR2 ANQGSEA. CDR3 size: 16 residues. The CDR3 coding sequence is TGCAGCGTCCTGTTGACCGGGACAGGGAGCACTCAGCCCCAGCATTTT. Its translation: CSVLLTGTGSTQPQHF.

With regard to this clone: Other DNA sequences within the sample encode an identical CDR3. The chain joins TRBV6-4 to TRBJ1-2; no clear D gene. The CDR3 totals 13 residues. With 0 bases removed from V and 4 bases from J, the gap between germline ends came to 6 bases. Germline V gives CDR1 MRHNA, CDR2 SNTAGT. The DNA of the CDR3 is TGTGCCAGCAGTGACTCTAGCGGCTATGGCTACACCTTC. It is translated as CASSDSSGYGYTF.

About this clone: A much more abundant neighbour one base away suggests this may be a read error. The chain is built from TRBV29-1 and TRBJ2-7; 9 positions agree with TRBD1. CDR1 is SQVTM and CDR2 is ANQGSEA in the germline V gene. CDR3 size: 14 residues. In DNA form, the CDR3 reads TGCAGCGTTGCCCCGGGACAGGGAGTCGGCGAGCGGTACTTC. Translating it yields CSVAPGQGVGERYF.